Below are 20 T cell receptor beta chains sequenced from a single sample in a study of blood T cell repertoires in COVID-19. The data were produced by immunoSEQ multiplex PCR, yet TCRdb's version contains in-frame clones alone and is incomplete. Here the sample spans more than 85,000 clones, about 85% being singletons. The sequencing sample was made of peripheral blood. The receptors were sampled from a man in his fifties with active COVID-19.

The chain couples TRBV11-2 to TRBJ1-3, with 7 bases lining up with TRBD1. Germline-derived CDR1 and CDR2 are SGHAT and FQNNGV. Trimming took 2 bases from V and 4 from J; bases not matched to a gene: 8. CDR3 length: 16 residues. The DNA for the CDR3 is TGTGCCAGCAGCTTAACAGGGGCCTCATCCGGAAACACCATATATTTT. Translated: CASSLTGASSGNTIYF. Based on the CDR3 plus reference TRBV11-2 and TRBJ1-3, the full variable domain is EAGVAQSPRYKIIEKRQSVAFWCNPISGHATLYWYQQILGQGPKLLIQFQNNGVVDDSQLPKDRFSAERLKGVDSTLKIQPAKLEDSAVYLCASSLTGASSGNTIYFGEGSWLTVV.

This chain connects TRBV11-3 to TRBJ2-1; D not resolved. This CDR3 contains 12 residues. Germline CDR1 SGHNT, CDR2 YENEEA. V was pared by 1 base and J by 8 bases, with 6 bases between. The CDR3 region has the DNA TGTGCCAGCAGCTTAGTGTCCTATGAGCAGTTCTTC. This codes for CASSLVSYEQFF.

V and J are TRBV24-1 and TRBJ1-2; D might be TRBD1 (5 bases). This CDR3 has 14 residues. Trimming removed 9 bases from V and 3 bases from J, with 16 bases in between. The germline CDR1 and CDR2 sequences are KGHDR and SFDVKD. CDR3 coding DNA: TGTGCCACCCGATTCGGGGAGGGACACTATGGCTACACCTTC. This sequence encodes CATRFGEGHYGYTF.

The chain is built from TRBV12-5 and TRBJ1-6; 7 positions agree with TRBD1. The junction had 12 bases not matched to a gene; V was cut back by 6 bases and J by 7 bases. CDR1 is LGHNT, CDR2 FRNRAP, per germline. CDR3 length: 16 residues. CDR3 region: CASGYTGVVNNSPLHF. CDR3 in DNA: TGTGCTAGTGGATACACAGGGGTGGTAAACAATTCACCCCTCCACTTT.

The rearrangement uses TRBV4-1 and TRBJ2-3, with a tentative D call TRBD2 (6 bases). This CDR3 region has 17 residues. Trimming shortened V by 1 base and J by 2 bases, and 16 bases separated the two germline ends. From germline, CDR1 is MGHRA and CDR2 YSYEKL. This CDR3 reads CASSQGVMRGLTDTQYF. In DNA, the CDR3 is TGCGCCAGCAGCCAAGGAGTTATGCGGGGACTCACAGATACGCAGTATTTT.

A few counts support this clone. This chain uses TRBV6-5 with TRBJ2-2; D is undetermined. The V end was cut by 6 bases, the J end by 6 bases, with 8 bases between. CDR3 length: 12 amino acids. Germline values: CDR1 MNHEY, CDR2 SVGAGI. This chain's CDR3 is CASRREAGELFF. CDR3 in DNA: TGTGCCAGCAGGCGAGAAGCCGGGGAGCTGTTTTTT.

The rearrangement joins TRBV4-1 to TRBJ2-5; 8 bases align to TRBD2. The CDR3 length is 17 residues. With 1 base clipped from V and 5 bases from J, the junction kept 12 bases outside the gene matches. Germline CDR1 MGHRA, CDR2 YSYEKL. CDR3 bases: TGCGCCAGCAGCCAAGGGGGAGGCGGGGGGCCGTTGGAGACCCAGTACTTC. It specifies CASSQGGGGGPLETQYF.

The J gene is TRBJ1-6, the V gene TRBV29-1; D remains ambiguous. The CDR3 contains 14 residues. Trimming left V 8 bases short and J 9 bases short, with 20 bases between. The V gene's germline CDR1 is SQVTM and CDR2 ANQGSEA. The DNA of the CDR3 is TGCAGCCAAGAGAGTTGGTATTGTAGTTCACCCCTCCACTTT. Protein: CSQESWYCSSPLHF.

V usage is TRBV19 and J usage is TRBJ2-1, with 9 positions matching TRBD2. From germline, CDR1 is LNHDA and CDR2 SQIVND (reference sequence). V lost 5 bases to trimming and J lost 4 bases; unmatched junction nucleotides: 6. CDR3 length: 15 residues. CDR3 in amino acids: CASSLSGGKYNEQFF. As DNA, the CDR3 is TGTGCCAGTAGTCTTAGCGGGGGAAAGTACAATGAGCAGTTCTTC.

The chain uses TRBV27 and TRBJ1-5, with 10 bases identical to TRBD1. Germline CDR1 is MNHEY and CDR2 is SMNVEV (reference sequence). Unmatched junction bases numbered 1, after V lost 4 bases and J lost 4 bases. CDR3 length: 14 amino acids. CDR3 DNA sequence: TGTGCCAGCAGTTCGGGACAGGGGAATCAGCCCCAGCATTTT. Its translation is CASSSGQGNQPQHF.

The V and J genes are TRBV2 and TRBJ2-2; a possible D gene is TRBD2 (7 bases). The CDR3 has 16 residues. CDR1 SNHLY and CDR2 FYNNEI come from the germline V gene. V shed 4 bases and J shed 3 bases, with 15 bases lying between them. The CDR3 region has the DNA TGTGCCAGCAGTGTTATAGGGGAGGGGGACACCGGGGAGCTGTTTTTT. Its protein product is CASSVIGEGDTGELFF.

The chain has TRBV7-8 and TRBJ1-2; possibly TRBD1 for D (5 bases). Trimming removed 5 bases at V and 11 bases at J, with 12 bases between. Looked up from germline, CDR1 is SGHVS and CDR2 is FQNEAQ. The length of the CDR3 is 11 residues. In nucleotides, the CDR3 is TGTGCCAGCAGCCGCAAGGGGCCGTACACCTTC. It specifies CASSRKGPYTF. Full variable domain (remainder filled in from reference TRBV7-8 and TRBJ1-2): GAGVSQSPRYKVAKRGQDVALRCDPISGHVSLFWYQQALGQGPEFLTYFQNEAQLDKSGLPSDRFFAERPEGSVSTLKIQRTQQEDSAVYLCASSRKGPYTFGSGTRLTVV.

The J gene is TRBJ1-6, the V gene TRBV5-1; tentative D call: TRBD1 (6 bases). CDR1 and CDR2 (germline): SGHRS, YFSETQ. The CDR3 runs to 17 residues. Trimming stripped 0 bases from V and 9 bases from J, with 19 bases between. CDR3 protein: CASSLALGASRGSPLHF. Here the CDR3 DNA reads TGCGCCAGCAGCTTGGCCTTGGGGGCCTCCCGGGGTTCACCCCTCCACTTT.

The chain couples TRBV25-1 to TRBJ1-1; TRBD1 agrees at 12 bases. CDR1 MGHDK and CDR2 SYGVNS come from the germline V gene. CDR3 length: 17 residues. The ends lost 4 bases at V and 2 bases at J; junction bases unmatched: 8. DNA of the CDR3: TGTGCCAGCAGTGCATTGGGACAGGGGGCCTTTAACACTGAAGCTTTCTTT. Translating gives CASSALGQGAFNTEAFF. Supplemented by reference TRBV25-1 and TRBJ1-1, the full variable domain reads EADIYQTPRYLVIGTGKKITLECSQTMGHDKMYWYQQDPGMELHLIHYSYGVNSTEKGDLSSESTVSRIRTEHFPLTLESARPSHTSQYLCASSALGQGAFNTEAFFGQGTRLTVV.

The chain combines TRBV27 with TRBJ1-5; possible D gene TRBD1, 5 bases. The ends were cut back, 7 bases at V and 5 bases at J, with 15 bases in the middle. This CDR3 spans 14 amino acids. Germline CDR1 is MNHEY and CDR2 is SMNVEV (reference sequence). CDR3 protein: CASKLRGGHQPQHF. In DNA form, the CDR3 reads TGTGCCAGCAAATTGAGGGGAGGGCATCAGCCCCAGCATTTT.

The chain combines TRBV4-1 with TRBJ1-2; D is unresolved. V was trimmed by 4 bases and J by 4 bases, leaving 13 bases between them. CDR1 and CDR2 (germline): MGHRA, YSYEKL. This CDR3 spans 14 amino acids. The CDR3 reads CASSPTGEGYGYTF. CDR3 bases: TGCGCCAGCAGCCCGACGGGAGAGGGCTATGGCTACACCTTC.

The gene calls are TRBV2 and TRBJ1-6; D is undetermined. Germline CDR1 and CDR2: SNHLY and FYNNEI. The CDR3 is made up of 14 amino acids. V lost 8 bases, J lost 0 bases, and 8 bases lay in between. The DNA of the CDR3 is TGTGCCAGCGCGGGGAGCTCCTATAATTCACCCCTCCACTTT. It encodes CASAGSSYNSPLHF.

For the CDR3, the DNA is TGTGCCAGCAGCTTAAACGGGGTCTATGGCTACACCTTC. Residues: CASSLNGVYGYTF. The V gene is TRBV7-9, the J gene TRBJ1-2; no definite D call. Trimming stripped 2 bases from V and 4 bases from J, with 8 bases between. CDR1 and CDR2 from the germline V gene are SEHNR and FQNEAQ (reference sequence). The CDR3 contains 13 residues.

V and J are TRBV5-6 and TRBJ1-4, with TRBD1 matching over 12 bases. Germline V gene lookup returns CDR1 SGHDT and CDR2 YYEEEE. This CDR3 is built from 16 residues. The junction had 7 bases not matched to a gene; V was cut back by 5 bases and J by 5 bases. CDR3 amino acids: CASRPGTGGRNEKLFF. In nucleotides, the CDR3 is TGTGCCAGCAGGCCCGGGACAGGGGGCAGAAATGAAAAACTGTTTTTT. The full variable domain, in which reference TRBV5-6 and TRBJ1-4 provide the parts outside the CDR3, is DAGVTQSPTHLIKTRGQQVTLRCSPKSGHDTVSWYQQALGQGPQFIFQYYEEEERQRGNFPDRFSGHQFPNYSSELNVNALLLGDSALYLCASRPGTGGRNEKLFFGSGTQLSVL.

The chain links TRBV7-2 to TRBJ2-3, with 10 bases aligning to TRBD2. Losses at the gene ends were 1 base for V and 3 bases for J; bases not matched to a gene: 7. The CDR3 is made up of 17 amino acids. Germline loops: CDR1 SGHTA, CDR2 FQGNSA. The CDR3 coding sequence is TGTGCCAGCAGCTTAGTGGCTAGCGGGGGCCAGACAGATACGCAGTATTTT. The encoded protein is CASSLVASGGQTDTQYF.